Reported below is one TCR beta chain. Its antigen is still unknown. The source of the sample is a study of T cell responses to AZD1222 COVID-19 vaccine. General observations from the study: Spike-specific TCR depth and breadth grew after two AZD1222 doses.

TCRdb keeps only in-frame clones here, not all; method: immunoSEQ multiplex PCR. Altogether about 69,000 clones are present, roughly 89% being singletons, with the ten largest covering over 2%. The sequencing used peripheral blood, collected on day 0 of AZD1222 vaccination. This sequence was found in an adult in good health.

CDR3: CAIRGQGEGNQPQHF. The CDR3 nucleotides are TGTGCCATCAGGGGACAGGGGGAAGGCAATCAGCCCCAGCATTTT. V gene TRBV10-3 combines with J gene TRBJ1-5; 11 bases are shared with TRBD1. The germline CDR1 and CDR2 sequences are ENHRY and SYGVKD. The V and J ends lost 6 bases and 2 bases, in that order; junction bases with no gene match: 3. The CDR3 extends over 15 amino acids.